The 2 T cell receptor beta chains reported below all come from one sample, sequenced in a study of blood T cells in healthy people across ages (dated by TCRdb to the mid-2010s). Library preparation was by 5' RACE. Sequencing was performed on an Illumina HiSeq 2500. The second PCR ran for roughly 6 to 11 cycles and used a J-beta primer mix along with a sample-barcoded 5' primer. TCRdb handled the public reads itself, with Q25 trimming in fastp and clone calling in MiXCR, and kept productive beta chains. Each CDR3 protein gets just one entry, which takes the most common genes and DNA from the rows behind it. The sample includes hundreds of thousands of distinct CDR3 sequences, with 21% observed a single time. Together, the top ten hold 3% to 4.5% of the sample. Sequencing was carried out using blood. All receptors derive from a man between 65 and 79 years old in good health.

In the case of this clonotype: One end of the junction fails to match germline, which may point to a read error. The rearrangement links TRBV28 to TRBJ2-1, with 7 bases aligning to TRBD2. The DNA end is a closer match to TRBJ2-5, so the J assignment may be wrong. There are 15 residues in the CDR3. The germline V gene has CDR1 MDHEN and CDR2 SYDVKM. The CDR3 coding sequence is TGTACCAGCAGTTCGACCGGGACTATCCAAGAGACCCAGTACTTC. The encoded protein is CTSSSTGTIQETQYF.

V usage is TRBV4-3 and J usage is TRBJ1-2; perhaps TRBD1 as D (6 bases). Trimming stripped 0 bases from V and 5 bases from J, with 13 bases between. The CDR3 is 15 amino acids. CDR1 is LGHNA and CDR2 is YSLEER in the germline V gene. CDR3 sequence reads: CASSQDMTGGYGYTF. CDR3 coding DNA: TGCGCCAGCAGCCAAGATATGACAGGCGGATATGGCTACACCTTC.